This T cell receptor beta chain came from a study of beta chain features in type 1 diabetes (dated by TCRdb to 2016 to 2018). Regarding the complete study: Patients and healthy donors did not differ in mean age, gender distribution, total cell number or subset yield. A total of 90 million to 120 million sorted cells were examined across all samples, and a strong correlation was observed between cell number per subset and RNA yield. In the study, TCRB repertoires of sorted circulating CD4+ T cell subsets from recently diagnosed type 1 diabetes patients were compared with those of matched healthy donors. Regulatory and stem cell-like memory subsets were obtained from only 8 patients and about eight healthy donors, while naive and central memory subsets were obtained from all 28 donors.

This clone was detected only a few times. What this receptor recognizes is not known. Base qualities are missing; no much larger clone stands one base away. Broad study findings and their caveats: Because the HLA sub-analyses included only small numbers of individuals, any influence of HLA type on TCRB rearrangement was left unresolved. Sequencing cDNA rather than genomic DNA could over-represent highly expressing activated cells, although activation and CD3 levels did not differ between groups. Naive, central memory and regulatory TCRB repertoires appeared to be more alike among patients than among healthy donors. Shorter templates might have been favored by PCR, but patient and control samples were amplified and corrected together, so both groups would have been affected equally by any skew. Fewer insertions and more nucleotide deletions at VDJ recombination sites were observed in patients with type 1 diabetes, implying thymic rearrangement abnormalities. A moderate but significant shortening of TCRB CDR3 length was observed in type 1 diabetes patients in all four CD4+ subsets.

All of the isolated RNA was reverse transcribed with the High Capacity cDNA Reverse Transcription Kit, so expressed TCRB transcripts were sequenced. Naive, central memory and regulatory T cell samples underwent deep immunoSEQ sequencing, averaging roughly 3.5 million total reads per sample. Sorted cells were lysed in RLT buffer, and RNA was extracted using DNase-treated RNeasy Micro or Mini kits according to cell number. To prevent cross-contamination, each cell subset was processed individually, whereas patient and healthy donor samples were processed jointly. TCRB sequences were amplified from cDNA with the immunoSEQ multiplex PCR, producing 87-bp fragments spanning the CDR3 region. The amplicons were sequenced using the Illumina HiSeq platform. From the authors' description of their analysis: Synthetic template baselines were used to correct PCR bias computationally, reads within Hamming distance 2 were collapsed together, and singletons that could not be merged were discarded. Reads were aligned against IMGT to assign V, D and J genes, CDR3 length and insertions or deletions at six rearrangement sites. Clonotype counts were normalized to sorted cell number within each subset before computing true diversity and Gini coefficients with the tcR R package. Repertoire sharing was quantified using the overlap coefficient calculated on TCRB nucleotide sequences. Out-of-frame TCRB sequences from naive cells were analyzed as a proxy for the pre-selection repertoire. The table was pulled from immuneACCESS by TCRdb, which kept in-frame rearrangements only. Such tables lose some clones; where checked, under half of the loss comes from unresolved V genes, and the rest has no known cause. The DNA was the basis for D and trimming; V, J and clone size are from that table. In all, the sample holds approximately 380,000 clones, and over 12% of those were seen once. Under 0.02% of the sample comes from the top ten.

Each donor gave one peripheral blood draw, about 110 mL on average, collected into heparinised tubes. Naive, central memory, regulatory and stem cell-like memory CD4+ T cells were sorted on a BD FACSAria II using a panel including CD45RO, CCR7, CD25, CD127, CD95 and CD27. A purity above 95% was achieved for all sorted populations. PBMCs were separated immediately by Lymphoprep density gradient centrifugation and were stained directly, without being cultured. Samples were stained and sorted in pairs, with one healthy donor and one patient per experiment, so that batch effects were minimized. The CDR3 sequence holds 15 residues, the cysteine and phenylalanine included. Kept here is only the CDR3 DNA, which spans 45 bases and is read in frame from base 1. The germline V gene encodes CDR1 SGHAT and CDR2 FQNNGV. V is cut back by 4 bases and J by 16 bases, with 17 bases in the junction unmatched.

This receptor chain uses TRBV11-2 and TRBJ2-4, with 9 bases aligning to TRBD2. The sequencing input was naive CD4+ T cells from blood. According to the study, the label for this sample's cell subset or site signals: true naive CD4+ T cells. This receptor was obtained from a woman aged 18 to 35 in good health. Here is the DNA: TGTGCCAGCAGCTCCCGGCTGGGTAGCGGGAGACAATTATACTTC. Translated, this gives CASSSRLGSGRQLYF.